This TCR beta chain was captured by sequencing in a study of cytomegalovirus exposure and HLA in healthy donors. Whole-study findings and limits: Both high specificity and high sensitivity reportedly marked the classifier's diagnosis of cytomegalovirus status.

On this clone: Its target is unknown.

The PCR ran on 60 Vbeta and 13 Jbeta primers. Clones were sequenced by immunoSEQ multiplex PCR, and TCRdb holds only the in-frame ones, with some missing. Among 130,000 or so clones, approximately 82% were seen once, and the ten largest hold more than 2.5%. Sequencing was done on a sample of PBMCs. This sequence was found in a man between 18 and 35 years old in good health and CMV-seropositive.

Written as DNA, the CDR3 is TGTGCCTGGAAGGAACAGGGGCTTTACACTGAAGCTTTCTTT. Its translation is CAWKEQGLYTEAFF. This chain links TRBV30 with TRBJ1-1, with 7 positions matching TRBD1. Per the germline V gene, CDR1 is GTSNPN and CDR2 is SVGIG (reference sequence). The ends lost 4 bases at V and 3 bases at J; junction bases unmatched: 8. The CDR3 has 14 amino acids.